The rows below give T cell receptor beta chains drawn from one sample of a study of cytomegalovirus exposure and HLA in healthy donors. Sequencing was performed with immunoSEQ multiplex PCR; in TCRdb, only in-frame clones are kept and a portion is missing. Of fewer than 150,000 clones detected, about 78% appear once; the ten largest clones hold 3.5% to 5%. Sequenced input: PBMCs. All receptors derive from a man aged 18 to 29 in good health and CMV-seronegative. The CDR3 runs from the conserved cysteine through the conserved F or W. The D gene is left open where the match is weak. For some rows the clone size is stated as once, few or many, or as a class when expanded; others skip it.

D gene: -
J gene: TRBJ2-7
clone size: -
V gene: TRBV27
CDR3 protein: CASSPRPGTGEQYF
CDR3 DNA: TGTGCCAGCAGTCCTCGCCCAGGGACTGGCGAGCAGTACTTC

D gene: -
J gene: TRBJ1-1
clone size: -
V gene: TRBV2
CDR3 protein: CASSEEAGFSEAFF
CDR3 DNA: TGTGCCAGCAGTGAGGAGGCAGGTTTTTCTGAAGCTTTCTTT

D gene: TRBD1
J gene: TRBJ2-5
clone size: -
V gene: TRBV7-7
CDR3 protein: CASSSTGAAETQYF
CDR3 DNA: TGTGCCAGCAGCTCCACAGGGGCGGCGGAGACCCAGTACTTC

D gene: TRBD2
J gene: TRBJ2-7
clone size: once
V gene: TRBV5-1
CDR3 protein: CASWGLAGPSYEQYF
CDR3 DNA: TGCGCCAGCTGGGGGCTAGCGGGGCCCTCCTACGAGCAGTACTTC

D gene: TRBD1
J gene: TRBJ1-2
clone size: once
V gene: TRBV6-5
CDR3 protein: CASSYSPGGGYGYTF
CDR3 DNA: TGTGCCAGCAGTTACTCGCCAGGGGGAGGCTATGGCTACACCTTC

D gene: -
J gene: TRBJ2-5
clone size: -
V gene: TRBV7-2
CDR3 protein: CASSFFVETQYF
CDR3 DNA: TGTGCCAGCAGCTTTTTCGTGGAGACCCAGTACTTC

D gene: -
J gene: TRBJ2-3
clone size: -
V gene: TRBV4-2
CDR3 protein: CASSQGVAGTDTQYF
CDR3 DNA: TGTGCCAGCAGCCAAGGGGTAGCGGGCACAGATACGCAGTATTTT

D gene: -
J gene: TRBJ1-5
clone size: -
V gene: TRBV28
CDR3 protein: CASSSTTGPNQPQHF
CDR3 DNA: TGTGCCAGCAGTTCAACCACAGGGCCCAATCAGCCCCAGCATTTT

D gene: TRBD1
J gene: TRBJ1-2
clone size: once
V gene: TRBV28
CDR3 protein: CASSLSTGGLGYTF
CDR3 DNA: TGTGCCAGCAGTTTGTCTACAGGGGGACTTGGCTACACCTTC

D gene: TRBD2
J gene: TRBJ2-1
clone size: -
V gene: TRBV7-8
CDR3 protein: CASSLALAGRAGDEQFF
CDR3 DNA: TGTGCCAGCAGCTTAGCCCTAGCGGGGAGGGCAGGGGATGAGCAGTTCTTC

D gene: TRBD1
J gene: TRBJ2-2
clone size: -
V gene: TRBV29-1
CDR3 protein: CSVGGTGGTGELFF
CDR3 DNA: TGCAGCGTTGGAGGGACAGGGGGAACCGGGGAGCTGTTTTTT

D gene: -
J gene: TRBJ1-6
clone size: -
V gene: TRBV19
CDR3 protein: CASTPRGSSYNSPLHF
CDR3 DNA: TGTGCCAGTACTCCCCGGGGGAGCTCCTATAATTCACCCCTCCACTTT

D gene: TRBD1
J gene: TRBJ2-5
clone size: -
V gene: TRBV5-5
CDR3 protein: CASSRQTGVGSETQYF
CDR3 DNA: TGTGCCAGCAGCCGCCAAACAGGGGTCGGATCAGAGACCCAGTACTTC

D gene: -
J gene: TRBJ1-4
clone size: -
V gene: TRBV5-1
CDR3 protein: CASSPGLKDLKLFF
CDR3 DNA: TGCGCCAGCAGCCCCGGACTGAAGGATTTAAAACTGTTTTTT

D gene: -
J gene: TRBJ2-2
clone size: -
V gene: TRBV12-1
CDR3 protein: CASSQRGTGGTGELFF
CDR3 DNA: TGTGCCAGCAGTCAACGCGGGACAGGGGGCACCGGGGAGCTGTTTTTT

D gene: -
J gene: TRBJ2-5
clone size: -
V gene: TRBV7-9
CDR3 protein: CASSSSEPGQETQYF
CDR3 DNA: TGTGCCAGCAGCTCGTCTGAGCCGGGACAAGAGACCCAGTACTTC

D gene: -
J gene: TRBJ1-3
clone size: few
V gene: TRBV5-6
CDR3 protein: CASSFGEISNTIYF
CDR3 DNA: TGTGCCAGCAGCTTTGGGGAGATATCAAACACCATATATTTT

D gene: TRBD1
J gene: TRBJ2-2
clone size: -
V gene: TRBV7-3
CDR3 protein: CASSPSGTGGWGELFF
CDR3 DNA: TGTGCCAGCAGCCCCTCTGGGACAGGGGGCTGGGGGGAGCTGTTTTTT

D gene: -
J gene: TRBJ1-2
clone size: -
V gene: TRBV29-1
CDR3 protein: CSVDPRDNLNYGYTF
CDR3 DNA: TGCAGCGTAGACCCCCGGGACAACCTTAACTATGGCTACACCTTC

D gene: TRBD2
J gene: TRBJ2-7
clone size: few
V gene: TRBV2
CDR3 protein: CASRGTTGGYEQYF
CDR3 DNA: TGTGCCAGCAGAGGGACTACGGGCGGCTACGAGCAGTACTTC

D gene: -
J gene: TRBJ1-4
clone size: -
V gene: TRBV5-6
CDR3 protein: CASSPGIPKNEKLFF
CDR3 DNA: TGTGCCAGCAGCCCCGGGATACCGAAAAATGAAAAACTGTTTTTT

D gene: -
J gene: TRBJ1-1
clone size: -
V gene: TRBV5-1
CDR3 protein: CASSYAGAGTEAFF
CDR3 DNA: TGCGCCAGCAGCTACGCGGGCGCAGGCACTGAAGCTTTCTTT

D gene: -
J gene: TRBJ2-5
clone size: -
V gene: TRBV7-2
CDR3 protein: CASSPPLAETQYF
CDR3 DNA: TGTGCCAGCAGCCCCCCACTAGCAGAGACCCAGTACTTC

D gene: -
J gene: TRBJ2-3
clone size: -
V gene: TRBV27
CDR3 protein: CASSPWGGGQDTDTQYF
CDR3 DNA: TGTGCCAGCAGTCCATGGGGCGGGGGACAAGACACAGATACGCAGTATTTT

D gene: -
J gene: TRBJ2-6
clone size: -
V gene: TRBV7-6
CDR3 protein: CASSLQGIGANVLTF
CDR3 DNA: TGTGCCAGCAGCTTACAGGGAATCGGGGCCAACGTCCTGACTTTC

D gene: TRBD1
J gene: TRBJ1-2
clone size: once
V gene: TRBV18
CDR3 protein: CASSLYPGQGDGYTF
CDR3 DNA: TGTGCCAGCTCACTCTATCCGGGACAGGGAGATGGCTACACCTTC

D gene: -
J gene: TRBJ2-3
clone size: once
V gene: TRBV11-2
CDR3 protein: CASSFTRTGTDTQYF
CDR3 DNA: TGTGCCAGCAGCTTCACTAGGACGGGCACAGATACGCAGTATTTT

D gene: -
J gene: TRBJ1-1
clone size: -
V gene: TRBV6-5
CDR3 protein: CASRSSRTEAFF
CDR3 DNA: TGTGCCAGCAGATCCTCCCGCACTGAAGCTTTCTTT

D gene: TRBD1
J gene: TRBJ2-1
clone size: -
V gene: TRBV19
CDR3 protein: CASSRQGTTYNEQFF
CDR3 DNA: TGTGCCAGTAGTCGACAGGGGACAACCTACAATGAGCAGTTCTTC

D gene: TRBD1
J gene: TRBJ2-5
clone size: -
V gene: TRBV19
CDR3 protein: CASSIPGQGLLGTQYF
CDR3 DNA: TGTGCCAGTAGTATCCCGGGACAGGGACTTTTGGGGACCCAGTACTTC

D gene: TRBD1
J gene: TRBJ1-3
clone size: -
V gene: TRBV7-8
CDR3 protein: CASSPARRGHGNTIYF
CDR3 DNA: TGTGCCAGCAGCCCCGCCCGGAGGGGGCACGGAAACACCATATATTTT

D gene: -
J gene: TRBJ1-2
clone size: -
V gene: TRBV6-1
CDR3 protein: CASSDVRLGYGYTF
CDR3 DNA: TGTGCCAGCAGTGATGTCAGACTAGGCTATGGCTACACCTTC

D gene: -
J gene: TRBJ2-3
clone size: -
V gene: TRBV12-5
CDR3 protein: CASGETDTQYF
CDR3 DNA: TGTGCTAGTGGGGAGACAGATACGCAGTATTTT

D gene: -
J gene: TRBJ2-7
clone size: -
V gene: TRBV25-1
CDR3 protein: CASSSDYPPYEQYF
CDR3 DNA: TGTGCCAGCAGCTCTGATTATCCGCCCTACGAGCAGTACTTC

D gene: TRBD1
J gene: TRBJ1-4
clone size: -
V gene: TRBV9
CDR3 protein: CASSATGRTTNEKLFF
CDR3 DNA: TGTGCCAGCAGCGCGACAGGGCGGACAACTAATGAAAAACTGTTTTTT

D gene: -
J gene: TRBJ2-7
clone size: -
V gene: TRBV7-2
CDR3 protein: CASSLEDFYYEQYF
CDR3 DNA: TGTGCCAGCAGCTTAGAGGACTTCTACTACGAGCAGTACTTC

D gene: -
J gene: TRBJ1-1
clone size: -
V gene: TRBV7-9
CDR3 protein: CASSPSGSTEAFF
CDR3 DNA: TGTGCCAGCAGCCCGTCGGGATCCACTGAAGCTTTCTTT

D gene: -
J gene: TRBJ1-3
clone size: -
V gene: TRBV6-1
CDR3 protein: CASREGYGNTIYF
CDR3 DNA: TGTGCCAGCAGGGAGGGGTATGGAAACACCATATATTTT